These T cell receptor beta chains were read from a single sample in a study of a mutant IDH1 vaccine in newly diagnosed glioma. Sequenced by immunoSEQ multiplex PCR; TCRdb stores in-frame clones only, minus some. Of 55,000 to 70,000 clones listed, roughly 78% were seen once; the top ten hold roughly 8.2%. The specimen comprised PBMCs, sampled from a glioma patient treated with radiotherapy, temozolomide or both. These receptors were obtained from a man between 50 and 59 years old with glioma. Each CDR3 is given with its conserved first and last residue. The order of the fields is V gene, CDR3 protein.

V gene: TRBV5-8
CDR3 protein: CASSSVLGGYEQYF

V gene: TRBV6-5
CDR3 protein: CASSYSRLQAADF

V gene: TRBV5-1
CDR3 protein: CASSLSRPGDGYTF

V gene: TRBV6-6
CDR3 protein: CASRDTGLEQYF

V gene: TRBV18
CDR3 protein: CASSPGQNDYGYTF

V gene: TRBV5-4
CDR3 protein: CASSFSTGVNTEAFF

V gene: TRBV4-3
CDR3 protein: CASSHLDEAGEQYF

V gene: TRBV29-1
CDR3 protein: CSVDAANTGELFF

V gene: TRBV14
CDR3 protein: CASSQPPVGEKLFF

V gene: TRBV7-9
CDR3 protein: CASSLAGGGVRETQYF

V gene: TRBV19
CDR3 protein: CASSVPQGYQPQHF

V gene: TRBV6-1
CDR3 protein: CASEGTQPQHF

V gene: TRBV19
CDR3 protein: CASRLQGNGGNEQFF

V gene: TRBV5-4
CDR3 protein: CASSLDRDHGYTF

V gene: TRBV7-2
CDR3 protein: CASSPAGGSNEQFF

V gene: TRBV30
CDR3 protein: CAWSALSAGGGETQYF

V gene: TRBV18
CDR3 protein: CASSSGGATTGELFF

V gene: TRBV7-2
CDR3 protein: CASSLVRGDEQFF

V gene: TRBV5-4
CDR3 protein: CASSSTGRGNTIYF

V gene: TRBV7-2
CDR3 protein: CASSLGQGLFQPQHF

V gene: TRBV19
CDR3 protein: CATIDTLRRDTEAFF

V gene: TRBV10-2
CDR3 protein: CASQQPGQGYEQYF

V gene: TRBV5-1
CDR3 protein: CASNTGQETQYF

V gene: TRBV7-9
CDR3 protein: CASSLGSNTEAFF

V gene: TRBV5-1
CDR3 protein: CASSRDLFGGYTF

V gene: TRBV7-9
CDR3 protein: CATLPSGFYNEQFF

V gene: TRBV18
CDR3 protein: CASSIQGDEQYF

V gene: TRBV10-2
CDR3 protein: CASSASDFLGELFF

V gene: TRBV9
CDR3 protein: CASSAATTGDTQYF

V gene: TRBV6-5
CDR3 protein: CASSANREYEQYF

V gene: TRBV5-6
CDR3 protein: CASSQDPAGEKLFF

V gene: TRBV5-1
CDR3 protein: CASSLERAGYTF

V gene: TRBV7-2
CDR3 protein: CASSSYSEAFF

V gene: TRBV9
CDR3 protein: CASSGGGGEGEQFF

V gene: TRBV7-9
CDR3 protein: CASSARQGAEGVNYGYTF

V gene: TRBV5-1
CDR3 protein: CASSRGGAGYEQYF

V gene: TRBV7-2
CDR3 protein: CASSSSNGQPQHF

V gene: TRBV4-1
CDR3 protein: CASSLTGGASTDTQYF

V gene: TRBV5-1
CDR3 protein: CASSPGQGRDTQYF

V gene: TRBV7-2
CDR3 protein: CASSPSDSLNTGELFF

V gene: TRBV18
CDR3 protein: CASSRTVLGVNTEAFF

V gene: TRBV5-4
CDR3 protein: CASSLEAGGNYGYTF

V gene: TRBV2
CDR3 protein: CASRFRAAYEQYF

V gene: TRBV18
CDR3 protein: CASSEGGKDTEAFF

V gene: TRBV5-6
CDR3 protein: CASSLAGVGNTIYF

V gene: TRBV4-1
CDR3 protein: CASSVSGTTTYEQYF

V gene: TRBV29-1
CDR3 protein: CSVAGTGGYNEQFF

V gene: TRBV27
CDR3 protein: CASSSYRGNYGYTF

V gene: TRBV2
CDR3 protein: CASTYGGRETQYF

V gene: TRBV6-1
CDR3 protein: CASSSPGQGHYEQYF